This is a list of T cell receptor beta chains from one sample in a study of blood T cell repertoires in COVID-19. The assay was immunoSEQ multiplex PCR, and TCRdb's table has in-frame clones only and misses some. Of some 350,000 clones in the sample, around 87% were seen once. Input material: peripheral blood. Every receptor here comes from a human donor in a cohort sampled during active COVID-19. Both conserved end residues are part of each CDR3. Each record gives: D gene, clone size, J gene, V gene, CDR3 protein, CDR3 DNA. A D gene is named only where the DNA matches it firmly. Only some rows state a clone size, as once, few, many or a class for expanded clones.

TRBD2,NA,TRBJ2-1,TRBV7-3,CASSLKKTSGRTHNEQFF,TGTGCCAGCAGCTTAAAAAAGACTAGCGGGAGGACTCACAATGAGCAGTTCTTC
NA,NA,TRBJ2-1,TRBV11-2,CASSLERYNEQFF,TGTGCCAGCAGCTTAGAGAGGTACAATGAGCAGTTCTTC
NA,NA,TRBJ1-2,TRBV5-6,CASSFHLTGNVGYTF,TGTGCCAGCAGCTTCCATCTCACAGGGAACGTAGGCTACACCTTC
NA,NA,TRBJ1-2,TRBV6-5,CASSLQGLEDGYTF,TGTGCCAGCAGTCTCCAGGGGCTCGAAGATGGCTACACCTTC
TRBD2,NA,TRBJ2-7,TRBV2,CASSEGGAYEQYF,TGTGCCAGCAGTGAGGGGGGGGCCTACGAGCAGTACTTC
NA,NA,TRBJ2-2,TRBV25-1,CASSASGTGELFF,TGTGCCAGCAGTGCTTCAGGGACCGGGGAGCTGTTTTTT
TRBD2,NA,TRBJ2-1,TRBV5-1,CASSPGTSAYNEQFF,TGCGCCAGCAGCCCCGGGACTAGCGCTTACAATGAGCAGTTCTTC
TRBD1,NA,TRBJ1-6,TRBV28,CASSLAGTGVSPLHF,TGTGCCAGCAGCCTGGCCGGGACAGGGGTTTCACCCCTCCACTTT
NA,few,TRBJ1-4,TRBV10-1,CASRTGSIANEKLFF,TGCGCCAGCAGAACAGGGAGTATTGCTAATGAAAAACTGTTTTTT
NA,NA,TRBJ2-5,TRBV30,CAWSVRGGEETQYF,TGTGCCTGGAGTGTAAGGGGGGGTGAGGAGACCCAGTACTTC
TRBD2,NA,TRBJ2-7,TRBV4-1,CASSQDSAAGPLSEQYF,TGCGCCAGCAGCCAAGATTCTGCAGCGGGACCCTTATCCGAGCAGTACTTC
TRBD2,NA,TRBJ2-5,TRBV10-3,CAISEAGDRETQYF,TGTGCCATCAGCGAAGCGGGAGATCGGGAGACCCAGTACTTC